A single sample is the source of the 7 T cell receptor beta chains below, sequenced in a study of shared clonotypes between healthy human individuals. TCRdb's table, derived via immunoSEQ multiplex PCR, lists solely in-frame clones and lacks some. The data show about 1 million clones, 65% to 75% seen once. Material: memory CD4+ T cells sorted from blood. As to subset: CD45RA-negative fraction. The receptors stem from a man aged 18 to 30 in good health.

This clone showed up many times. This chain joins TRBV4-1 and TRBJ2-2; D not resolved. Germline lookup yields CDR1 MGHRA and CDR2 YSYEKL. V lost 0 bases to trimming and J lost 4 bases, with 9 bases between them. This CDR3 comprises 15 residues. CDR3 amino acids: CASSQDRSTTGELFF. The CDR3 bases are TGCGCCAGCAGCCAAGATAGGAGTACCACCGGGGAGCTGTTTTTT.

This clone was recorded a few times. The chain recombines TRBV30 with TRBJ1-1; D might be TRBD1 (5 bases). V was shortened by 0 bases and J by 4 bases, with 15 bases between the two germline ends. The CDR3 totals 15 residues. Per the germline V gene, CDR1 is GTSNPN and CDR2 is SVGIG (reference sequence). CDR3 region: CAWSVQRGWITEAFF. The CDR3 bases are TGTGCCTGGAGTGTACAGAGGGGCTGGATCACTGAAGCTTTCTTT.

This clone was counted between two and nine times. The chain uses TRBV5-4 and TRBJ1-6; 7 nucleotides align to TRBD1. CDR3 length: 15 residues. CDR1 is SGHNT and CDR2 is YYREEE in the germline V gene (reference sequence). Trimming removed 4 bases from V and 6 bases from J; junction bases left unmatched: 7. CDR3 DNA sequence: TGTGCCAGCAGCCGAGGGACAGAGCCTAATTCACCCCTCCACTTT. Translating gives CASSRGTEPNSPLHF.

CDR3 amino acids: CASSFQRARADNSPLHF. DNA for the CDR3: TGTGCCAGCAGTTTCCAACGGGCCCGAGCCGATAATTCACCCCTCCACTTT. The chain joins TRBV27 to TRBJ1-6, with D unclear. The V gene lost 3 bases and the J gene lost 5 bases, with 17 bases spanning the gap. Germline CDR1 is MNHEY and CDR2 is SMNVEV (reference sequence). CDR3 size: 17 residues.

V gene TRBV5-5 combines with J gene TRBJ2-7; a possible D gene is TRBD1 (5 bases). The V and J ends lost 0 bases and 7 bases respectively, with 11 bases between them. The CDR3 is 13 amino acids. The germline CDR1 and CDR2 sequences are SGHKS and YYEKEE (reference sequence). The CDR3 sequence: CASSLGQGREQYF. The CDR3 DNA is TGTGCCAGCAGCTTGGGCCAGGGTAGAGAGCAGTACTTC.

The V call is TRBV14, the J call TRBJ1-2; 7 bases are shared with TRBD1. Germline-derived CDR1 and CDR2 are SGHDN and FVKESK. V lost 6 bases to trimming and J lost 8 bases; unmatched junction nucleotides: 9. This CDR3 has 13 amino acids. CDR3 sequence reads: CASSREGAHGYTF. The CDR3 nucleotides are TGTGCCAGCAGTCGCGAGGGGGCCCACGGCTACACCTTC. Complete variable domain (other parts from reference TRBV14 and TRBJ1-2): EAGVTQFPSHSVIEKGQTVTLRCDPISGHDNLYWYRRVMGKEIKFLLHFVKESKQDESGMPNNRFLAERTGGTYSTLKVQPAELEDSGVYFCASSREGAHGYTFGSGTRLTVV.

The V call is TRBV6-5, the J call TRBJ2-3; 7 positions match TRBD1. Germline CDR1 is MNHEY and CDR2 is SVGAGI. The CDR3 length is 14 residues. V was pared by 5 bases and J by 11 bases, with 13 bases of the junction left unmatched. The CDR3 DNA follows: TGTGCCAGCAGTACCGTAGGGGGCGAGATTCAGCAGTATTTT. It codes for CASSTVGGEIQQYF.